The rows below give T cell receptor beta chains drawn from one sample of a study of Graves' ophthalmopathy and Graves' hyperthyroidism. One entry per CDR3 protein, called by TCRdb with MiXCR from the multiplex PCR reads. Of hundreds of thousands of distinct CDR3 sequences in the sample, about a fifth were seen once. The specimen was peripheral blood. The receptors originated from a woman aged 18-29 years with stable Graves' hyperthyroidism. Some clones in this sample may be carry-over from other donors' samples. Both conserved end residues are part of each CDR3. The order of the fields is V gene, clone size, J gene, D gene, CDR3 DNA, CDR3 protein. D genes are given only for firm matches. Expanded clones get a size class; other rows say once, few or many, or leave the size out.

TRBV4-1,many,TRBJ1-1,.,TGCGCCAGCAGCCAAGGACGTGTGAACACTGAAGCTTTCTTT,CASSQGRVNTEAFF
TRBV28,.,TRBJ1-2,.,TGTGCCAGCAGTTCCCCTTCCAGCAGCGGCTACACCTTC,CASSSPSSSGYTF
TRBV24-1,.,TRBJ1-5,TRBD1,TGTGCCTCCGCAGGGGGTAGCAATCAGCCCCAGCATTTT,CASAGGSNQPQHF
TRBV19,many,TRBJ2-7,TRBD1,TGTGCCAGTAGGGCCGGACAGGGACAATCCTACGAGCAGTACTTC,CASRAGQGQSYEQYF
TRBV7-2,.,TRBJ2-5,TRBD1,TGTGCCAGCAGCAACTGGGACAGGGCATTTGAGACCCAGTACTTC,CASSNWDRAFETQYF
TRBV3-1,few,TRBJ1-1,.,TGTGCCAGCAGCCACAGCGGAGGTGAAGCTTTCTTT,CASSHSGGEAFF
TRBV2,many,TRBJ1-3,.,TGTGCCAGCAAGGACTCTGGAAACACCATATATTTT,CASKDSGNTIYF
TRBV25-1,few,TRBJ2-7,TRBD1,TGTGCCAGCAGCTACAGGGGGCTGGACGAGCAGTACTTC,CASSYRGLDEQYF
TRBV7-2,.,TRBJ2-7,.,TGTGCCAGCAGCTCTTTTTCGGGGGTATACGAGCAGTACTTC,CASSSFSGVYEQYF
TRBV6-5,.,TRBJ2-7,TRBD1,TGTGCCAGCAGTTTTAACAGGGGTTACGAGCAGTACTTC,CASSFNRGYEQYF
TRBV20-1,.,TRBJ2-3,.,TGCAGTGCTAGACTTACTGAGACCCCGAGCACAGATACGCAGTATTTT,CSARLTETPSTDTQYF
TRBV9,many,TRBJ2-2,TRBD1,TGTGCCAGCAGCCGACAGGGGGGCCTCGGGGAGCTGTTTTTT,CASSRQGGLGELFF
TRBV27,.,TRBJ1-1,.,TGTGCCAGCAGTTGTACCGACGCCGCGCGGGGAGGGGTTTTCAGTTTCAACACTGAAGCTTTCTTT,CASSCTDAARGGVFSFNTEAFF
TRBV6-5,few,TRBJ1-1,.,TGTGCCAGCAGTTCCGTGGACAGGAACACTGAAGCTTTCTTT,CASSSVDRNTEAFF
TRBV3-1,many,TRBJ1-1,.,TGTGCCAGCAGCCCACCCGGGACCCGCGTCGGCACTGAAGCTTTCTTT,CASSPPGTRVGTEAFF
TRBV4-1,many,TRBJ1-2,TRBD1,TGCGCCAGCAGCCTTCGGACAGGGGGGAACTATGGCTACACCTTC,CASSLRTGGNYGYTF
TRBV6-2/TRBV6-3,many,TRBJ1-2,.,TGTGCCAGCACCGGAGGGTACAACTATGGCTACACCTTC,CASTGGYNYGYTF
TRBV29-1,many,TRBJ1-2,.,TGCAGCGTTGAAGATGGCCCTCACGCTGGGTACACCTTC,CSVEDGPHAGYTF
TRBV20-1,.,TRBJ2-7,TRBD2,TGCAGTGCCATGGACGGGGGGGGGTTGAACGAGCAGTACTTC,CSAMDGGGLNEQYF
TRBV28,many,TRBJ2-7,.,TGTGCCAGCAGTTTAGGACACGCCGAGCAGTACTTC,CASSLGHAEQYF
TRBV6-1,.,TRBJ2-7,.,TGTGCCAGCAGTGAAGTTGGGACGGCTTCCTACGAGCAGTACTTC,CASSEVGTASYEQYF
TRBV12-3/TRBV12-4,many,TRBJ1-1,TRBD1,TGTGCCAGCAGTTTAGACAGGGGGTATAACACTGAAGCTTTCTTT,CASSLDRGYNTEAFF
TRBV12-3/TRBV12-4,many,TRBJ1-6,.,TGTGCCAGCAGTTTGGCAGGTTATAATTCACCCCTCCACTTT,CASSLAGYNSPLHF
TRBV6-1,.,TRBJ1-2,.,TGTGCCAGCAGCGCACGGAACTATGGCTACACCTTC,CASSARNYGYTF
TRBV10-1,.,TRBJ1-1,.,TGCGCCAGCAGTGATGACAACCTGGCTACTGAAGCTTTCTTT,CASSDDNLATEAFF
TRBV4-1,many,TRBJ1-1,.,TGCGCCAGCAGCCAGGTCGGGTCAACAGATGAAGCTTTCTTT,CASSQVGSTDEAFF
TRBV6-1,.,TRBJ2-5,.,TGTGCCAGCAGTGTGGCCCTCACAGAGACCCAGTACTTC,CASSVALTETQYF
TRBV7-2,.,TRBJ2-5,.,TGTGCCAGCATCTCGCCAGGTGGGGGAAAAGAGACCCTGTACTTC,CASISPGGGKETLYF